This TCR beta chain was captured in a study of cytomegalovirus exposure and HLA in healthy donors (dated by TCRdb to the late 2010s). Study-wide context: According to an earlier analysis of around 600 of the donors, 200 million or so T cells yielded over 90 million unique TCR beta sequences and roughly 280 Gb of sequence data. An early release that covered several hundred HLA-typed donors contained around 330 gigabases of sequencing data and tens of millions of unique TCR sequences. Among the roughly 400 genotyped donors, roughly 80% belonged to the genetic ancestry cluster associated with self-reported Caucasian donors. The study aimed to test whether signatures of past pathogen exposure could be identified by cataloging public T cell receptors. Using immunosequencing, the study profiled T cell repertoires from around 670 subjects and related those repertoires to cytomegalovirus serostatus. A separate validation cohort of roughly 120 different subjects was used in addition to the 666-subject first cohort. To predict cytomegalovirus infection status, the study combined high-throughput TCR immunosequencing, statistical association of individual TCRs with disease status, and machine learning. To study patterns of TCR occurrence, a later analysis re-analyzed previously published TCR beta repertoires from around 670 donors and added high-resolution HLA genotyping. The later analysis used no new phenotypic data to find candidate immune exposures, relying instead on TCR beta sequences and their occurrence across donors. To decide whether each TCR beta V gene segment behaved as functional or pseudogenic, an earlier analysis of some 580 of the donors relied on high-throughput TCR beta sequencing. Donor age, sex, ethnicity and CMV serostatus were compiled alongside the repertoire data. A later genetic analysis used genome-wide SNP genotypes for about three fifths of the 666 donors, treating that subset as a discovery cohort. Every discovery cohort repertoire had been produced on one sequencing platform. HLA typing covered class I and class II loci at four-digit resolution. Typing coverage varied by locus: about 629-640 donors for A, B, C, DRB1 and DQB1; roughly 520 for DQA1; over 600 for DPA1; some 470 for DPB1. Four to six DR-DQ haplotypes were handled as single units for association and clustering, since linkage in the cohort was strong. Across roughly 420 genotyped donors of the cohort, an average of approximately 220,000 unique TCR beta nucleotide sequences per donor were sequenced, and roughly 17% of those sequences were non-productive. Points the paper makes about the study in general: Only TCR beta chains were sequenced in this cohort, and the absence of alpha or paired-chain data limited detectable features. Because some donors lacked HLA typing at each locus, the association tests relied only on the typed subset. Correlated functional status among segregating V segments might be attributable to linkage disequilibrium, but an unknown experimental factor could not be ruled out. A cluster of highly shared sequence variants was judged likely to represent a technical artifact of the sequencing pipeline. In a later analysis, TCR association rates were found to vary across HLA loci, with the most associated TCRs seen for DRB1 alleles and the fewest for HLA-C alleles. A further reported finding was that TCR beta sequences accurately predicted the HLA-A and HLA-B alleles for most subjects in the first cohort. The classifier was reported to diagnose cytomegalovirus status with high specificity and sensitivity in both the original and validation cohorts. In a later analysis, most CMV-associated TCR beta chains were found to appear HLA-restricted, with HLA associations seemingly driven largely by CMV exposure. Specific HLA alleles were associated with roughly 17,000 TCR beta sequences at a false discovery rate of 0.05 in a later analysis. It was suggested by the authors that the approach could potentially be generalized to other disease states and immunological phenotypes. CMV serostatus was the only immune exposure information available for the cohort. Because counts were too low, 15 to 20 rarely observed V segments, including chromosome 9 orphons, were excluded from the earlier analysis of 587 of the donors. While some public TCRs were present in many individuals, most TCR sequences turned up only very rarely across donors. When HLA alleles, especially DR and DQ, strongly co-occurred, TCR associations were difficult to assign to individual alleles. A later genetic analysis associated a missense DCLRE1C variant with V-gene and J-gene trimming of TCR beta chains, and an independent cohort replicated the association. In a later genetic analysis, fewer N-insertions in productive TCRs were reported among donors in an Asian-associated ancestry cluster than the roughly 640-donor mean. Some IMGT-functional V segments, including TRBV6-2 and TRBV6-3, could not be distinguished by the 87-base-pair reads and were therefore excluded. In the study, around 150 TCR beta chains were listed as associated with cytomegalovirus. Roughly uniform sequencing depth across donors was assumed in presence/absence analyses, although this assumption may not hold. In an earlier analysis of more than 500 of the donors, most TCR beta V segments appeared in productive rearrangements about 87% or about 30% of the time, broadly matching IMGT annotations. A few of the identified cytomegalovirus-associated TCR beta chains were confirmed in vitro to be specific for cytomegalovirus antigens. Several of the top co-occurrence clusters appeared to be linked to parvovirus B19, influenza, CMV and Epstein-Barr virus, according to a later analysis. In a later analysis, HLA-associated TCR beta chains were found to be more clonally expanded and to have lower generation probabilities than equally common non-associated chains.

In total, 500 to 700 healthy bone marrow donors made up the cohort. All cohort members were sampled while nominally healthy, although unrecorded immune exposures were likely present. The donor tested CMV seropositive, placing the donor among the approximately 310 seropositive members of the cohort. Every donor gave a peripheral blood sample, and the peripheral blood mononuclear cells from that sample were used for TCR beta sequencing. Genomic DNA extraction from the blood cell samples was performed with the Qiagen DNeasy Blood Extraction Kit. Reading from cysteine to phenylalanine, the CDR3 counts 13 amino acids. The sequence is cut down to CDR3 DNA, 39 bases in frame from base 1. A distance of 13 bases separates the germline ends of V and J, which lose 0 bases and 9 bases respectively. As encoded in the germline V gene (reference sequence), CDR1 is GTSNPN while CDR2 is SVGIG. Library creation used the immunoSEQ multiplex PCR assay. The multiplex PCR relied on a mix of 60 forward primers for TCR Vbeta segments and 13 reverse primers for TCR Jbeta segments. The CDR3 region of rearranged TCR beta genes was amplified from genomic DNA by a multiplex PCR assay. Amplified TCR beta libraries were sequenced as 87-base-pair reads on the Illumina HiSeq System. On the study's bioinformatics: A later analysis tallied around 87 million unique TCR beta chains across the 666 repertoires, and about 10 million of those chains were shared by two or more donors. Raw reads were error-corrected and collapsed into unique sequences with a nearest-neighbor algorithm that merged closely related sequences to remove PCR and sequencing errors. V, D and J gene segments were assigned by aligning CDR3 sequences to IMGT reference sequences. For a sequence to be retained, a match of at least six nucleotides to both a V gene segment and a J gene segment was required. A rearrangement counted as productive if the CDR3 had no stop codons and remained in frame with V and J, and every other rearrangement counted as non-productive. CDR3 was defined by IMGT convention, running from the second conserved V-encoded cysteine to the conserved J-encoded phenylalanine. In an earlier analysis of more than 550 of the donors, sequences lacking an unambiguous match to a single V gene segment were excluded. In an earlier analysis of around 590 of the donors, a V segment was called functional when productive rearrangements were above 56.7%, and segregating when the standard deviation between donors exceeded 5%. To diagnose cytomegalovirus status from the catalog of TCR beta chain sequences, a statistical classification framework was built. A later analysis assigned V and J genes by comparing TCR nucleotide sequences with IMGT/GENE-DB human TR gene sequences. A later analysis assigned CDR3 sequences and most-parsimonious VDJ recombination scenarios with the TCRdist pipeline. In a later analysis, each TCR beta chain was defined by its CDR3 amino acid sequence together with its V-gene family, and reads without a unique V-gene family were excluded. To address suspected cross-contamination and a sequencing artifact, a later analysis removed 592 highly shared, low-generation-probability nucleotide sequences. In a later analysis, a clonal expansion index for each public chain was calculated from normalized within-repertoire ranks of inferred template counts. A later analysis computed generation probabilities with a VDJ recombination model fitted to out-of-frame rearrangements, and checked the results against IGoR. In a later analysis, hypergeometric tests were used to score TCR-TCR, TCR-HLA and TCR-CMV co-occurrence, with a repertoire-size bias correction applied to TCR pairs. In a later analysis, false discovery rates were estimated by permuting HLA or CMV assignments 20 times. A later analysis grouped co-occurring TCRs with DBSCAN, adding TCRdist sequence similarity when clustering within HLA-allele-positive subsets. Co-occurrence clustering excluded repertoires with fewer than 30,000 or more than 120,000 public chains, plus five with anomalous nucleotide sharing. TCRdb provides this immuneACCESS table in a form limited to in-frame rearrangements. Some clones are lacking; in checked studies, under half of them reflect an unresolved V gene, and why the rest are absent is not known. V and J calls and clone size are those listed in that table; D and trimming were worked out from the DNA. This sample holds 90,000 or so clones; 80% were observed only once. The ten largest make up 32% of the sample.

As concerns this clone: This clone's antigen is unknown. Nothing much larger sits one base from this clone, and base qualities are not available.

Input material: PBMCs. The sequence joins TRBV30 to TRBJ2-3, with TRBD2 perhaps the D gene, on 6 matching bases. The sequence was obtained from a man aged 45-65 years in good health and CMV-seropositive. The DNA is TGTGCCTGGAGTGTCGGGAGTATGAGAACGCAGTATTTT. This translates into CAWSVGSMRTQYF.